The T cell receptor beta chain described here comes from a study of blood T cell repertoires in COVID-19. Study background: The samples span acute and convalescent COVID-19 from the United States, Italy and Spain. T cells, B-cell-depleted T cells, or PBMCs supplied cDNA or gDNA.

V was shortened by 3 bases and J by 5 bases, with 11 bases between the two germline ends. The CDR3 is 14 amino acids. The germline V gene has CDR1 MNHEY and CDR2 SVGEGT. Original processing methods: The authors estimated nucleated cell counts from reference gene primer amplification. Profiling relied on immunoSEQ multiplex PCR, and the TCRdb table lists in-frame clones only, not all of them. V, J and clone size reflect that table, while D and trimming were determined from the DNA. Of a few hundred thousand clones listed, 65% to 85% are singletons. This sequence was found in a woman aged 80 or over with acute or convalescent COVID-19. This chain connects TRBV6-2 or TRBV6-3 to TRBJ1-5; D perhaps matches TRBD1 (5 bases). Sequencing was carried out using peripheral blood. The CDR3 nucleotides are TGTGCCAGCAGTTATGGCAGGGAATATCAGCCCCAGCATTTT. Amino acid sequence: CASSYGREYQPQHF.